A single sample is the source of the 13 T cell receptor beta chains below, sequenced in a study of shared clonotypes between healthy human individuals. Naive CD8 cells comprised CD45RO-negative, CCR7-positively selected cells, excluding terminally differentiated effector memory CD45RA+ cells. Profiling relied on immunoSEQ multiplex PCR, and the TCRdb table lists in-frame clones only, not all of them. The sample shows about 1.9 million clones, 80% to 95% of them seen only once. Sample: naive CD8+ T cells from PBMCs. These TCRs come from a man aged 18-30 years in good health. Some clones in this sample may be carry-over from other donors' samples.

A word on this clone: The same CDR3 also results from other DNA sequences found in this sample. J is TRBJ1-1 and V is TRBV7-2; D remains ambiguous. Germline assignment: CDR1 SGHTA and CDR2 FQGNSA. The CDR3 runs 13 residues. V lost 3 bases, J lost 0 bases, and 5 bases lay in between. DNA of the CDR3: TGTGCCAGCAGCTTGGGGATGAACACTGAAGCTTTCTTT. Amino acids: CASSLGMNTEAFF.

Turning to this clone: Other DNA sequences in the same sample also yield this CDR3. This sequence joins TRBV10-1 and TRBJ1-2; D perhaps matches TRBD1 (5 bases). V shed 6 bases and J shed 2 bases, with 10 bases lying between them. CDR1 and CDR2 from the germline V gene are WNHNN and SYGVQD (reference sequence). This CDR3 contains 13 residues. CDR3 in amino acids: CASSPTANYGYTF. The CDR3 DNA reads TGCGCCAGCAGCCCGACAGCCAACTATGGCTACACCTTC.

The chain uses TRBV15 and TRBJ2-7, with 12 bases aligning to TRBD2. From germline, CDR1 is LNHNV and CDR2 YYDKDF (reference sequence). The V segment lost 3 bases and the J segment 4 bases; nucleotides outside the gene matches: 4. This CDR3 is 15 amino acids long. This CDR3 is CATSRATSGSYEQYF. The CDR3 coding sequence is TGTGCCACCAGCAGGGCGACTAGCGGGAGTTACGAGCAGTACTTC.

The CDR3 region has the DNA TGTGCCAGCAGCTGGGGGACTTTCGGGAGCAATCAGCCCCAGCATTTT. As protein: CASSWGTFGSNQPQHF. This rearrangement joins TRBV5-8 to TRBJ1-5, with a tentative D call TRBD1 (5 bases). Between the trimmed V and J ends, which lost 3 bases and 1 base, there was a span of 14 bases. The CDR3 runs 16 residues. Germline CDR1 is SGHTS and CDR2 is YDEGEE.

A note on this clone: Additional DNA sequences in this sample encode the identical CDR3. Here the CDR3 DNA reads TGTGCCAGCAGTTTATCGGGGTCTGGGTACGAGCAGTACTTC. Encoded protein: CASSLSGSGYEQYF. The J gene is TRBJ2-7, the V gene TRBV27, with no clear D. The V gene's germline CDR1 is MNHEY and CDR2 SMNVEV (reference sequence). There are 14 residues in the CDR3. Trimming took 0 bases from V and 4 from J, leaving 10 bases between them.

The genes are TRBV6-5 and TRBJ1-2; no firm D call. Germline V gene lookup returns CDR1 MNHEY and CDR2 SVGAGI. The CDR3 consists of 16 residues. V was cut by 2 bases and J by 2 bases, with 15 bases left in between. This CDR3 reads CASSYLARTGNYGYTF. The CDR3 nucleotides are TGTGCCAGCAGTTACCTAGCTAGGACGGGAAACTATGGCTACACCTTC.

The chain couples TRBV13 to TRBJ2-1; 12 bases agree with TRBD2. Per germline, CDR1 PRHDT and CDR2 FYEKMQ (reference sequence). The CDR3 length is 16 residues. The V gene end was trimmed by 0 bases and the J gene end by 7 bases; junction bases not matched to a gene: 4. The CDR3 DNA follows: TGTGCCAGCAGCTTAGGGACTAGCGGGAGTGAAAATGAGCAGTTCTTC. The encoded protein is CASSLGTSGSENEQFF.

The rearrangement uses TRBV5-1 and TRBJ2-7; D assignment may be TRBD1 or TRBD2 (5 bases each). The CDR3 has 15 residues. V was cut by 6 bases and J by 0 bases, with 16 bases left in between. Germline loops: CDR1 SGHRS, CDR2 YFSETQ. The DNA for the CDR3 is TGCGCCAGCAAGGTTTGGGACGGGGACTCCTACGAGCAGTACTTC. This gives the protein CASKVWDGDSYEQYF.

The chain combines TRBV29-1 with TRBJ2-3; no definite D call. Trimming stripped 3 bases from V and 4 bases from J, with 14 bases between. Germline V gives CDR1 SQVTM, CDR2 ANQGSEA. The CDR3 extends over 14 amino acids. This CDR3 is CSVEGPRRADTQYF. As DNA, the CDR3 is TGCAGCGTTGAGGGTCCTCGCCGGGCAGATACGCAGTATTTT.

The CDR3 region is CASSDGGSFGQPQHF. Written as DNA, the CDR3 is TGTGCCAGCAGTGATGGGGGATCCTTCGGTCAGCCCCAGCATTTT. The chain has TRBV2 and TRBJ1-5; tentative D call: TRBD1 (5 bases). The CDR3 totals 15 residues. The germline V and J ends were trimmed by 3 bases and 6 bases, with 15 bases remaining between them. Germline CDR1 and CDR2: SNHLY and FYNNEI.

The genes are TRBV28 and TRBJ1-1; possibly TRBD1 for D (6 bases). Germline CDR1 reads MDHEN; CDR2 reads SYDVKM. Trimming took off 2 bases at V and 5 bases at J, with 12 bases between the two ends. This CDR3 spans 14 amino acids. The CDR3 spells CASSLVGAWTEAFF. The CDR3 bases are TGTGCCAGCAGTTTAGTGGGGGCCTGGACTGAAGCTTTCTTT.

The genes are TRBV6-5 and TRBJ2-7; D is perhaps TRBD2 (5 bases). V was cut by 2 bases and J by 5 bases, with 13 bases left in between. This CDR3 spans 14 amino acids. The germline V gene encodes CDR1 MNHEY and CDR2 SVGAGI. CDR3 amino acids: CASSYDRGYNEQYF. The CDR3 bases are TGTGCCAGCAGTTACGATCGGGGTTACAACGAGCAGTACTTC.

The chain links TRBV5-1 to TRBJ1-5; no clear D. The CDR3 is made up of 14 amino acids. Germline loops: CDR1 SGHRS, CDR2 YFSETQ. The ends were cut back, 4 bases at V and 2 bases at J, with 10 bases in the middle. As DNA, the CDR3 is TGCGCCAGCAGCCCCTCCGGCCGCAATCAGCCCCAGCATTTT. Translation: CASSPSGRNQPQHF.